Presented here are 17 T cell receptor beta chains from one specimen sequenced in a study of immune evolution from preneoplasia to lung adenocarcinoma. Here immunoSEQ multiplex PCR was the method, and the copy in TCRdb shows in-frame clones only, minus some. Of under 5,000 clones listed, about 83% are singletons. Sequenced input: FFPE lung adenocarcinoma in situ tissue. All receptors come from a person aged 65 to 85 with lung adenocarcinoma.

V is TRBV4-1 and J is TRBJ1-1, with unresolved D. CDR1 MGHRA and CDR2 YSYEKL come from the germline V gene. V was clipped by 2 bases and J by 3 bases, with 7 bases between them. CDR3 size: 13 residues. CDR3 amino acids: CASSQSDHTEAFF. DNA of the CDR3: TGCGCCAGCAGCCAATCGGACCACACTGAAGCTTTCTTT.

The J gene is TRBJ1-6, the V gene TRBV9; no definite D call. There are 14 residues in the CDR3. The V end was cut by 3 bases, the J end by 9 bases, with 13 bases between. Germline V gene lookup returns CDR1 SGDLS and CDR2 YYNGEE. This CDR3 is CASSGSAWGSPLHF. The DNA of the CDR3 is TGTGCCAGCAGCGGCAGCGCATGGGGTTCACCCCTCCACTTT.

The chain combines TRBV5-1 with TRBJ2-1; 9 bases line up with TRBD1. The CDR3 spans 13 residues. V gave up 4 bases and J gave up 6 bases; unmatched junction bases: 2. From germline, CDR1 is SGHRS and CDR2 YFSETQ. The CDR3 spells CASSEGQGNEQFF. As DNA, the CDR3 is TGCGCCAGCAGCGAGGGACAGGGCAATGAGCAGTTCTTC.

This chain links TRBV19 with TRBJ2-7, with 10 bases fitting TRBD1. This CDR3 comprises 16 residues. J lost 2 bases, V lost 5 bases, and 9 bases had no gene match. Germline loops: CDR1 LNHDA, CDR2 SQIVND (reference sequence). The CDR3 DNA follows: TGTGCCAGTAGTGACGCCCCCGGGACAGGGGCCTACGAGCAGTACTTC. Amino acid sequence: CASSDAPGTGAYEQYF.

V gene TRBV7-9 combines with J gene TRBJ2-3, with 7 bases aligning to TRBD1. CDR3 size: 12 residues. V was pared by 4 bases and J by 10 bases, with 5 bases of the junction left unmatched. CDR1 is SEHNR and CDR2 is FQNEAQ in the germline V gene (reference sequence). CDR3 loop: CASSSGQLAQYF. The CDR3 DNA sequence: TGTGCCAGCAGCTCGGGACAGCTAGCGCAGTATTTT.

The chain uses TRBV28 and TRBJ1-1; D gene unclear. Trimming took 2 bases from V and 2 from J, leaving 15 bases between them. Per the germline V gene, CDR1 is MDHEN and CDR2 is SYDVKM. There are 16 residues in the CDR3. The CDR3 coding sequence is TGTGCCAGCAGTTTACAGTCGGGGTCCCCTAACACTGAAGCTTTCTTT. Protein sequence: CASSLQSGSPNTEAFF.

This chain uses TRBV7-2 with TRBJ2-1, with D possibly called TRBD1 or TRBD2 (5 bases each). In germline, CDR1 is SGHTA, CDR2 FQGNSA. This CDR3 spans 13 amino acids. The germline V and J ends were trimmed by 4 bases and 5 bases, with 9 bases remaining between them. The CDR3 nucleotides are TGTGCCAGCAGCTCGGGACCCAACAATGAGCAGTTCTTC. It translates to CASSSGPNNEQFF.

The gene calls are TRBV7-3 and TRBJ2-2, with TRBD2 matching 8 bases. The length of the CDR3 is 13 residues. V lost 5 bases to trimming and J lost 5 bases; unmatched junction nucleotides: 1. Germline V lookup: CDR1 SGHTA, CDR2 FQGTGA. The CDR3 DNA sequence: TGTGCCAGCAGCGCTAGCGGGACCGGGGAGCTGTTTTTT. Encoded protein: CASSASGTGELFF.

CDR3 loop: CASSPTVPGPGSYNEQFF. The CDR3 bases are TGCGCCAGCAGCCCTACTGTACCGGGACCCGGCTCCTACAATGAGCAGTTCTTC. V usage is TRBV5-1 and J usage is TRBJ2-1; perhaps D is TRBD1 or TRBD2 (5 bases each). Trimming stripped 4 bases from V and 0 bases from J, with 20 bases between. The CDR3 is made up of 18 amino acids. Germline values: CDR1 SGHRS, CDR2 YFSETQ.

In this sample, this clone turned up once. This sequence joins TRBV28 and TRBJ1-4; D gene unclear. The V end was cut by 3 bases, the J end by 4 bases, with 6 bases between. The CDR3 consists of 13 residues. Germline-derived CDR1 and CDR2 are MDHEN and SYDVKM. The CDR3 sequence: CASSLISNEKLFF. CDR3 sequence (DNA): TGTGCCAGCAGTTTGATCAGTAATGAAAAACTGTTTTTT.

This sequence joins TRBV30 and TRBJ2-4, with D possibly matching TRBD1 (6 bases). Trimming took off 4 bases at V and 4 bases at J, with 17 bases between the two ends. Germline V gives CDR1 GTSNPN, CDR2 SVGIG (reference sequence). The CDR3 consists of 15 residues. The CDR3 DNA is TGTGCCTGGACCCCATTAACAGGGATTAAAAACATTCAGTACTTC. Amino acid sequence: CAWTPLTGIKNIQYF.

The V call is TRBV19, the J call TRBJ1-3, with no clear D. Germline V gives CDR1 LNHDA, CDR2 SQIVND (reference sequence). CDR3 length: 14 amino acids. Trimming shortened V by 9 bases and J by 0 bases, and 12 bases separated the two germline ends. CDR3 loop: CASLALFSGNTIYF. The CDR3 DNA reads as TGTGCCAGCCTCGCGCTATTCTCTGGAAACACCATATATTTT.

The chain links TRBV28 to TRBJ1-5, with D perhaps matching TRBD1 (5 bases). V lost 5 bases, J lost 0 bases, and 14 bases lay in between. This CDR3 has 16 residues. The germline V gene has CDR1 MDHEN and CDR2 SYDVKM. DNA of the CDR3: TGTGCCAGCAGTCCGCCTGGGGACTATAGCAATCAGCCCCAGCATTTT. Translation: CASSPPGDYSNQPQHF.

The genes are TRBV25-1 and TRBJ1-1; 7 bases align to TRBD1. CDR1 is MGHDK, CDR2 SYGVNS, per germline. This CDR3 spans 11 amino acids. After removal of 5 bases from V and 9 bases from J, the junction contained 3 bases not matched to a gene. Written as DNA, the CDR3 is TGTGCCAGCAGTACGACAGGGAAAGCTTTCTTT. As protein: CASSTTGKAFF.

V gene TRBV11-2 combines with J gene TRBJ2-7; D tentatively fits TRBD1 or TRBD2 (6 bases each). Germline CDR1 is SGHAT and CDR2 is FQNNGV. V lost 4 bases and J 5 bases, leaving 21 bases between the germline ends. The CDR3 is 16 residues long. The CDR3 region has the DNA TGTGCCAGCAGCTCAAAGTTAGGAGGGGGAGGAGACGAGCAGTACTTC. Residues: CASSSKLGGGGDEQYF.

This rearrangement joins TRBV6-6 to TRBJ2-5, with D hard to call. The CDR3 consists of 12 residues. CDR1 MNHNY and CDR2 SVGAGI come from the germline V gene (reference sequence). The V end lost 2 bases, the J end lost 4 bases, and 5 bases lay between the germline ends. The DNA for the CDR3 is TGTGCCAGCAGTTACGGGCGAGAGACCCAGTACTTC. Amino acid sequence: CASSYGRETQYF.

V usage is TRBV4-1 and J usage is TRBJ1-1, with 7 bases fitting TRBD1. This CDR3 is built from 16 residues. CDR1 and CDR2 from the germline V gene are MGHRA and YSYEKL. V shed 0 bases and J 5 bases; nucleotides not matched to a gene: 9. CDR3 nucleotide sequence: TGCGCCAGCAGCCAAGATTCCTCAGGGGGGGGGACTGAAGCTTTCTTT. Protein product: CASSQDSSGGGTEAFF.